This T cell receptor (beta chain) is drawn from a study of breast tumors, draining lymph nodes, adjacent tissues. MiXCR, run by TCRdb on the multiplex PCR reads, gives a single entry per CDR3 protein. The profile covers more than 50,000 distinct CDR3 sequences, with over 40% appearing a single time and 10% to 13% taken by the ten largest. Points from the study as a whole: Compared with basal-like, luminal-like tumors shared significantly more repertoire with nontumor tissue.

This clonotype was counted only a few times. Its antigen is not identified. Given a much more abundant clone one base away, this may be a read error. This CDR3 has 14 amino acids. Looked up from germline, CDR1 is DFQATT and CDR2 is SNEGSKA (reference sequence). The chain uses TRBV20-1 and TRBJ2-1; D remains ambiguous. The specimen sequenced was breast tumor tissue. The receptor was isolated from a female donor with breast cancer. Some clones in this sample may be carry-over from other donors' samples. CDR3 bases: TGCAGTGCTAGAGATATTTTACGGTACACTGAGCAGTTCTTC. It encodes CSARDILRYTEQFF.